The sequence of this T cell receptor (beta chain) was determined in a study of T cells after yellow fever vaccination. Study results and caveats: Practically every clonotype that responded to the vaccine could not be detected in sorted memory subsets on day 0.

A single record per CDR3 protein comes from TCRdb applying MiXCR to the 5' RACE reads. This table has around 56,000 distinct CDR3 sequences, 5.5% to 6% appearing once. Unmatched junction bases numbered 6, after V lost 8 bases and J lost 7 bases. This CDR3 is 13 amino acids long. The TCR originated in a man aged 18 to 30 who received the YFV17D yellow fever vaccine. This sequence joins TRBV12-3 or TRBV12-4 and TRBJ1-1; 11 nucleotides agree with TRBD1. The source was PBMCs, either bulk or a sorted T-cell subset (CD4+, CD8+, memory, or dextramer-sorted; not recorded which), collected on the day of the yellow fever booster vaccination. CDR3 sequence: CASSDRGPVEAFF. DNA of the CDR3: TGTGCCAGCTCGGACAGGGGGCCGGTTGAAGCTTTCTTT.